The next 21 T cell receptor beta chains were all read from a single sample in a study of T cells in Graves' hyperthyroidism and ophthalmopathy. Template material for amplifying TCR beta CDR3 regions consisted of RNA transcripts. The HTBI set primed first-round TCR CDR3 RT-PCR. TCRdb passed the multiplex PCR reads through MiXCR, listing each CDR3 protein once. The repertoire includes more than 600,000 distinct CDR3 sequences, roughly 17% of them detected once, and 8.4% sits in the top ten. The sequencing sample was made of blood. The source of these receptors is a man aged 18 to 29 with Graves' hyperthyroidism.

This clonotype was detected only a few times. The J gene is TRBJ2-4, the V gene TRBV20-1, with 9 bases fitting TRBD1. Germline V lookup: CDR1 DFQATT, CDR2 SNEGSKA (reference sequence). The CDR3 is 22 amino acids. Losses at the gene ends were 0 bases for V and 1 base for J; bases not matched to a gene: 22. CDR3 in amino acids: CSARDHRGRDRVKESAKNIQYF. The CDR3, as DNA: TGCAGTGCTAGAGACCACAGGGGGCGGGACAGGGTAAAAGAGTCGGCCAAAAACATTCAGTACTTC.

This clonotype was recorded many times. V usage is TRBV29-1 and J usage is TRBJ2-7; 7 bases match TRBD2. This CDR3 is 11 amino acids long. V shed 7 bases and J 7 bases; nucleotides not matched to a gene: 7. The V gene's germline CDR1 is SQVTM and CDR2 ANQGSEA. CDR3 sequence (DNA): TGCAGCGGGGTGCTAGCGGCTGAGCAGTACTTC. Amino acids: CSGVLAAEQYF.

V gene TRBV6-2 or TRBV6-3 combines with J gene TRBJ2-3, with D maybe TRBD1 (6 bases). Germline CDR1 and CDR2: MNHEY and SVGEGT. CDR3 length: 14 residues. The V end was cut by 7 bases, the J end by 2 bases, with 13 bases between. CDR3 nucleotide sequence: TGTGCCAGCATGACAGGCCCTTACACAGATACGCAGTATTTT. Amino acid sequence: CASMTGPYTDTQYF.

This clonotype was counted a few times. This chain links TRBV7-9 with TRBJ2-7; 7 nucleotides line up with TRBD2. The CDR3 is 12 amino acids. Germline trimming cut 2 bases from V and 7 bases from J; bases unmatched to any gene: 2. Germline values: CDR1 SEHNR, CDR2 FQNEAQ (reference sequence). In nucleotides, the CDR3 is TGTGCCAGCAGCTTATTCGGGGGGGAGCAGTACTTC. As protein: CASSLFGGEQYF. Filled out from reference TRBV7-9 and TRBJ2-7, the complete variable domain reads DTGVSQNPRHKITKRGQNVTFRCDPISEHNRLYWYRQTLGQGPEFLTYFQNEAQLEKSRLLSDRFSAERPKGSFSTLEIQRTEQGDSAMYLCASSLFGGEQYFGPGTRLTVT.

This clonotype has at least ten counts. This chain joins TRBV27 and TRBJ2-1, with 10 positions matching TRBD2. Unmatched junction bases numbered 6, after V lost 3 bases and J lost 10 bases. Germline lookup yields CDR1 MNHEY and CDR2 SMNVEV (reference sequence). This CDR3 spans 14 amino acids. CDR3 bases: TGTGCCAGCAGTTTTGGGAGCGGGAGGGTGGAGCAGTTCTTC. Its translation: CASSFGSGRVEQFF.

Points on this clonotype: A much larger clone differs from this one at a single base, so this may be a read error. This chain links TRBV12-3 or TRBV12-4 with TRBJ2-1; D is uncertain. The CDR3 runs 15 residues. The CDR3 nucleotides are TGTGCCAGCACCCGGTCGGAGAACTCCTACAATGTGCAGTTCTTC. This gives the protein CASTRSENSYNVQFF.

This clonotype was seen ten or more times. CDR3 sequence: CASSRQNTGELFF. In DNA form, the CDR3 reads TGTGCCAGCAGTCGACAGAACACCGGGGAGCTGTTTTTT. The rearrangement joins TRBV27 to TRBJ2-2, with D hard to call. The length of the CDR3 is 13 residues. CDR1 and CDR2 (germline): MNHEY, SMNVEV (reference sequence). V lost 5 bases, J lost 1 base, and 5 bases lay in between.

The chain links TRBV6-1 to TRBJ1-1; 8 bases are a match to TRBD1. CDR3 length: 15 amino acids. CDR1 is MNHNS and CDR2 is SASEGT in the germline V gene. The ends lost 5 bases at V and 5 bases at J; junction bases unmatched: 10. CDR3 protein: CASSSGQGSRTEAFF. CDR3 sequence (DNA): TGTGCCAGCAGTTCCGGACAGGGATCGAGGACTGAAGCTTTCTTT.

A few counts support this clonotype. The chain carries TRBV7-9 and TRBJ2-3; D possibly uses TRBD1 or TRBD2 (5 bases each). V lost 0 bases and J lost 4, with 14 bases in between. The CDR3 runs to 16 residues. Germline V CDR1 and CDR2: SEHNR, FQNEAQ (reference sequence). The CDR3 nucleotides are TGTGCCAGCAGCTTAGCGCGGAGGACAATCCCAGATACGCAGTATTTT. Translation gives CASSLARRTIPDTQYF. The full variable domain, completed using reference TRBV7-9 and TRBJ2-3, is DTGVSQNPRHKITKRGQNVTFRCDPISEHNRLYWYRQTLGQGPEFLTYFQNEAQLEKSRLLSDRFSAERPKGSFSTLEIQRTEQGDSAMYLCASSLARRTIPDTQYFGPGTRLTVL.

V and J are TRBV6-9 and TRBJ1-2, with D possibly being TRBD1 (5 bases). Germline V CDR1 and CDR2: MNHGY, SVAAGI. This CDR3 is built from 13 residues. V was clipped by 3 bases and J by 8 bases, with 13 bases between them. CDR3 sequence: CASSYRRRGGYTF. Here the CDR3 DNA reads TGTGCCAGCAGTTACAGGCGAAGGGGAGGCTACACCTTC.

This clonotype was recorded a few times. The rearrangement uses TRBV4-1 and TRBJ2-7; 7 bases map to TRBD1. V lost 4 bases to trimming and J lost 1 base; unmatched junction nucleotides: 4. Looked up from germline, CDR1 is MGHRA and CDR2 is YSYEKL. The length of the CDR3 is 14 residues. CDR3 loop: CASSLGQESYEQYF. CDR3 nucleotides: TGCGCCAGCAGCCTAGGACAGGAATCCTACGAGCAGTACTTC.

This clonotype was seen at least ten times. The chain carries TRBV11-2 and TRBJ2-7; no reliable D call. The germline gives CDR1 SGHAT, CDR2 FQNNGV. This CDR3 comprises 14 residues. V shed 5 bases and J shed 0 bases, with 11 bases lying between them. The DNA of the CDR3 is TGTGCCAGCAGCAGAGGTAGTACCTCCTACGAGCAGTACTTC. It translates to CASSRGSTSYEQYF.

V and J are TRBV20-1 and TRBJ2-2; 8 positions agree with TRBD1. The germline V gene encodes CDR1 DFQATT and CDR2 SNEGSKA (reference sequence). CDR3 length: 17 residues. V trimming: 2 bases; J trimming: 6 bases; junction bases outside the gene matches: 14. CDR3 DNA sequence: TGCAGTGCTAGACGTGCCCAGGGGGCGAGGAATGCCGGGGAGCTGTTTTTT. It yields the protein CSARRAQGARNAGELFF.

V is TRBV11-2 and J is TRBJ2-2; weak D call: TRBD1 (6 bases). The CDR3 has 15 residues. Trimming stripped 0 bases from V and 9 bases from J, with 14 bases between. In germline, CDR1 is SGHAT, CDR2 FQNNGV. CDR3 residues: CASSLDGGHGRELFF. The CDR3 coding sequence is TGTGCCAGCAGCTTAGATGGGGGACATGGAAGGGAGCTGTTTTTT.

In this sample, this clonotype turned up many times. The J gene is TRBJ2-5, the V gene TRBV4-3, with D unresolved. This CDR3 comprises 12 residues. Trimming shortened V by 4 bases and J by 5 bases, and 8 bases separated the two germline ends. The germline CDR1 and CDR2 sequences are LGHNA and YSLEER. CDR3 region: CASSPDRETQYF. The CDR3, as DNA: TGCGCCAGCAGCCCAGATCGGGAGACCCAGTACTTC.

V gene TRBV4-1 combines with J gene TRBJ1-5; D gene ambiguous. Looked up from germline, CDR1 is MGHRA and CDR2 is YSYEKL. This CDR3 spans 18 amino acids. V was shortened by 2 bases and J by 0 bases, with 17 bases between the two germline ends. The CDR3 loop is CASSQFEGRKYSNQPQHF. The CDR3 DNA sequence: TGCGCCAGCAGCCAATTCGAGGGAAGAAAATATAGCAATCAGCCCCAGCATTTT.

In this sample, this clonotype turned up many times. The chain recombines TRBV5-1 with TRBJ2-7; D gene ambiguous. The ends were cut back, 1 base at V and 2 bases at J, with 7 bases in the middle. The CDR3 contains 13 residues. The germline CDR1 and CDR2 sequences are SGHRS and YFSETQ. Written as DNA, the CDR3 is TGCGCCAGCAGCTTGCGGACGGCCTACGAGCAGTACTTC. Translation gives CASSLRTAYEQYF.

In its sample, this clonotype was seen many times. The chain recombines TRBV3-1 with TRBJ2-1, with D unclear. The germline V and J ends were trimmed by 6 bases and 12 bases, with 18 bases remaining between them. The CDR3 sequence is 13 residues long. In germline, CDR1 is LGHDT, CDR2 YNNKEL (reference sequence). CDR3 residues: CASSPIGPSVQFF. Written as DNA, the CDR3 is TGTGCCAGCAGTCCCATCGGGCCCTCGGTGCAGTTCTTC.

Here the CDR3 DNA reads TGTGCCAGCAGCGAGCAGGGTACAGGAGGCTACACCTTC. This codes for CASSEQGTGGYTF. V gene TRBV5-4 combines with J gene TRBJ1-2, with D possibly TRBD1 on 5 matching bases. The CDR3 loop spans 13 amino acids. Germline CDR1 is SGHNT and CDR2 is YYREEE (reference sequence). V lost 4 bases and J 8 bases, leaving 15 bases between the germline ends.

This chain connects TRBV28 to TRBJ1-5; TRBD1 agrees at 7 bases. This CDR3 is 15 amino acids long. V gave up 3 bases and J gave up 5 bases; unmatched junction bases: 7. The germline gives CDR1 MDHEN, CDR2 SYDVKM. The CDR3 nucleotides are TGTGCCAGCAGTTTCCGACAGGGAGGGCATCAGCCCCAGCATTTT. Protein product: CASSFRQGGHQPQHF.

This clonotype was seen a few times. The chain links TRBV28 to TRBJ2-5, with D unresolved. The CDR3 loop spans 17 amino acids. Looked up from germline, CDR1 is MDHEN and CDR2 is SYDVKM. V shed 2 bases and J shed 3 bases, with 19 bases lying between them. CDR3 region: CASSLGLGTVPKETQYF. For the CDR3, the DNA is TGTGCCAGCAGTTTAGGATTAGGTACAGTGCCAAAAGAGACCCAGTACTTC.